What follows are 8 T cell receptor beta chains derived from one specimen sequenced in a study of blood T cell repertoires in COVID-19. Clones were sequenced by immunoSEQ multiplex PCR, and TCRdb holds only the in-frame ones, with some missing. Here the sample spans over 200,000 clones, around 79% being singletons. Material: peripheral blood. The receptors stem from a woman of 80 years or more with acute or convalescent COVID-19.

The CDR3 sequence is CATSRDRDRNQPQHF. The DNA of the CDR3 is TGTGCCACCAGCAGAGATCGGGACAGGAATCAGCCCCAGCATTTT. The J gene is TRBJ1-5, the V gene TRBV15, with TRBD1 matching 8 bases. The CDR3 length is 15 residues. Unmatched junction bases numbered 2, after V lost 0 bases and J lost 4 bases. Germline V gene data show CDR1 as LNHNV and CDR2 as YYDKDF (reference sequence).

The chain couples TRBV2 to TRBJ2-1, with D possibly matching TRBD2 (6 bases). CDR1 is SNHLY, CDR2 FYNNEI, per germline. The CDR3 consists of 12 residues. V dropped 7 bases and J dropped 10 bases, with 14 bases sitting between them. CDR3 coding DNA: TGTGCCAGCAACCGACTAGTCCGGGAGCAGTTCTTC. Encoded protein: CASNRLVREQFF.

The genes are TRBV11-3 and TRBJ2-1; D is perhaps TRBD2 (6 bases). The germline V and J ends were trimmed by 5 bases and 8 bases, with 19 bases remaining between them. CDR1 and CDR2 from the germline V gene are SGHNT and YENEEA. The CDR3 has 15 amino acids. The CDR3 sequence: CASSTSDYLEDEQFF. DNA for the CDR3: TGTGCCAGCAGCACGTCGGACTATCTGGAGGATGAGCAGTTCTTC.

The V gene is TRBV3-1 (or the pseudogene TRBV3-2), the J gene TRBJ1-5; D remains unclear. Trimming took off 3 bases at V and 4 bases at J, with 10 bases between the two ends. This CDR3 region has 14 residues. Germline values: CDR1 LGHDT, CDR2 YNNKEL (reference sequence). The CDR3 DNA is TGTGCCAGCAGCCACCACCTATCTAATCAGCCCCAGCATTTT. This codes for CASSHHLSNQPQHF.

The CDR3 sequence: CASSSRTGSNTEAFF. CDR3 DNA: TGTGCCAGCAGCTCACGGACAGGGAGTAACACTGAAGCTTTCTTT. This chain joins TRBV11-2 and TRBJ1-1, with 8 bases fitting TRBD1. This CDR3 spans 15 amino acids. Germline loops: CDR1 SGHAT, CDR2 FQNNGV. After removal of 4 bases from V and 2 bases from J, the junction contained 6 bases not matched to a gene.

This chain links TRBV5-1 with TRBJ2-7, with D perhaps matching TRBD1 (6 bases). Germline assignment: CDR1 SGHRS and CDR2 YFSETQ. The CDR3 spans 14 residues. V was shortened by 3 bases and J by 6 bases, with 16 bases between the two germline ends. CDR3 sequence reads: CASSSRAGALEQYF. The CDR3 region has the DNA TGCGCCAGCAGCTCACGGGCAGGGGCCCTCGAGCAGTACTTC.

The gene calls are TRBV7-2 and TRBJ2-7; TRBD2 is a possible D gene (5 bases). CDR1 is SGHTA and CDR2 is FQGNSA in the germline V gene. V lost 1 base and J lost 9, with 10 bases in between. The CDR3 is 12 amino acids. The CDR3 is CASSLEVGAQYF. CDR3 DNA: TGTGCCAGCAGCTTAGAGGTGGGAGCGCAGTACTTC. Combining the CDR3 with reference TRBV7-2 and TRBJ2-7 gives the whole variable domain GAGVSQSPSNKVTEKGKDVELRCDPISGHTALYWYRQSLGQGLEFLIYFQGNSAPDKSGLPSDRFSAERTGGSVSTLTIQRTQQEDSAVYLCASSLEVGAQYFGPGTRLTVT.

As to this clone: Additional DNA sequences in this sample encode the identical CDR3. The rearrangement joins TRBV2 to TRBJ1-1; 8 bases align to TRBD1. Germline loops: CDR1 SNHLY, CDR2 FYNNEI. The CDR3 contains 13 residues. V was clipped by 9 bases and J by 1 base; unmatched bases: 4. The CDR3 region has the DNA TGTGCCAGTTCCGGACAGGGGAACACTGAAGCTTTCTTT. Amino acid sequence: CASSGQGNTEAFF.